The clone carrying this T cell receptor beta chain was seen ten or more times. These data are taken from a study of regulatory T cells in long-lasting Graves disease. Relying on iRepertoire HTBI primers and Arm-PCR of CDR3 regions, the team built TCR beta libraries. TCRdb passed the multiplex PCR reads through MiXCR, listing each CDR3 protein once. The table lists about 400,000 distinct CDR3 sequences, 15% to 17% of them singletons. Regarding time point: newly diagnosed GD, antithyroid drugs for less than 3 months. PBMC-extracted RNA yielded the TCR library. CDR3 length: 15 amino acids. The germline V and J ends were trimmed by 6 bases and 4 bases, with 19 bases remaining between them. CDR1 and CDR2 (germline): MNHEY, SMNVEV (reference sequence).

The chain uses TRBV27 and TRBJ2-7; tentative D call: TRBD2 (5 bases). This TCR derives from a female donor with Graves disease. Sequenced here: peripheral blood mononuclear cells (PBMCs), sampled at new diagnosis, from a patient treated with antithyroid drugs. The CDR3 loop is CASSRPGLKQYEQYF. The CDR3 coding sequence is TGTGCCAGCAGCCGACCGGGATTGAAACAATACGAGCAGTACTTC.